The rows below give T cell receptor beta chains drawn from one sample of a study of shared clonotypes between healthy human individuals. Assay used: immunoSEQ multiplex PCR; TCRdb lists only in-frame clones, some missing. Of about 1.5 million clones listed, about 96% are singletons. The sequenced sample was naive CD4+ T cells sorted from blood. Receptors were obtained from a man aged 25 to 45 in good health. CDR3s include the opening cysteine and the closing phenylalanine or tryptophan. A D gene is named only where the DNA matches it firmly. Part of the rows lack a size; the others show once, few, many or a class for expanded clones.

>TRBD1|once|TRBJ1-5|TRBV28
CASSAQFRDRDRQPQHF
TGTGCCAGCAGTGCCCAGTTCCGGGACAGGGATAGACAGCCCCAGCATTTT
>TRBD1|NA|TRBJ2-3|TRBV5-6
CASSLRGRIRTDTQYF
TGTGCCAGCAGCCTCAGGGGGCGGATCCGCACAGATACGCAGTATTTT
>NA|NA|TRBJ1-1|TRBV6-5
CASMGWGTEAFF
TGTGCCAGCATGGGGTGGGGAACTGAAGCTTTCTTT
>NA|NA|TRBJ2-2|TRBV4-3
CASSQEPITSPGELFF
TGCGCCAGCAGCCAAGAGCCTATCACTAGCCCCGGGGAGCTGTTTTTT
>NA|NA|TRBJ1-5|TRBV10-2
CASSPDSPQPQHF
TGCGCCAGCAGTCCGGACAGTCCCCAACCCCAGCATTTT
>TRBD2|NA|TRBJ2-5|TRBV5-5
CASSPFLAGIQETQYF
TGTGCCAGCAGCCCCTTCCTAGCGGGAATCCAAGAGACCCAGTACTTC
>NA|NA|TRBJ2-1|TRBV5-1
CASRPGLANEQFF
TGCGCCAGCAGGCCGGGACTGGCCAATGAGCAGTTCTTC
>TRBD1|NA|TRBJ2-6|TRBV7-3
CASSLRGRTGGANVLTF
TGTGCCAGCAGCTTAAGGGGTCGGACAGGGGGAGCCAACGTCCTGACTTTC
>NA|NA|TRBJ1-5|TRBV6-1
CASSEPRQPQHF
TGTGCCAGCAGTGAACCACGTCAGCCCCAGCATTTT
>NA|NA|TRBJ1-3|TRBV9
CASSVANPGSGNTIYF
TGTGCCAGCAGCGTAGCTAATCCCGGCTCTGGAAACACCATATATTTT
>NA|NA|TRBJ2-1|TRBV6-1
CASSEAARPVYNEQFF
TGTGCCAGCAGTGAAGCTGCCCGACCCGTCTACAATGAGCAGTTCTTC
>TRBD1|once|TRBJ2-2|TRBV15
CATSREGGLPGELFF
TGTGCCACCAGCAGAGAAGGGGGCCTACCCGGGGAGCTGTTTTTT
>NA|NA|TRBJ1-5|TRBV6-1
CASTLGTYQPQHF
TGTGCCAGCACCCTGGGAACATATCAGCCCCAGCATTTT
>TRBD2|NA|TRBJ2-7|TRBV10-2
CASLGGSSSYEQYF
TGCGCCAGCCTGGGGGGGTCCAGCTCCTACGAGCAGTACTTC
>NA|NA|TRBJ1-3|TRBV18
CASSPRRTNDSGNTIYF
TGTGCCAGCTCACCAAGGAGGACTAATGACTCTGGAAACACCATATATTTT
>NA|NA|TRBJ2-3|TRBV7-3
CASSLSALTDTQYF
TGTGCCAGCAGCTTGTCCGCGCTCACAGATACGCAGTATTTT
>TRBD2|NA|TRBJ2-7|TRBV6-1
CASATSGSSYEQYF
TGTGCCAGTGCGACTAGCGGGAGCTCCTACGAGCAGTACTTC
>TRBD1|NA|TRBJ1-4|TRBV29-1
CSVVTGTNEKLFF
TGCAGCGTCGTGACAGGGACTAATGAAAAACTGTTTTTT
>TRBD2|NA|TRBJ2-1|TRBV5-1
CASSLRTSGNNEQFF
TGCGCCAGCAGCTTAAGGACTAGCGGGAACAATGAGCAGTTCTTC
>NA|NA|TRBJ1-1|TRBV5-1
CASRIEGNTEAFF
TGCGCCAGCAGAATAGAGGGAAACACTGAAGCTTTCTTT
>NA|NA|TRBJ2-2|TRBV6-5
CASSYSGQSTGELFF
TGTGCCAGCAGTTACTCAGGACAGTCCACCGGGGAGCTGTTTTTT
>NA|NA|TRBJ1-3|TRBV19
CASTHPGNTIYF
TGTGCCAGTACCCATCCTGGAAACACCATATATTTT
>NA|NA|TRBJ2-3|TRBV21-1
CASSSVSEDTDTQYF
TGTGCCAGCAGTTCCGTCTCGGAGGACACAGATACGCAGTATTTT
>NA|NA|TRBJ2-7|TRBV30
CAWTDRTIGQYF
TGTGCCTGGACGGACCGAACGATCGGGCAGTACTTC
>NA|NA|TRBJ1-1|TRBV27
CASSSLMNTEAFF
TGTGCCAGCAGTTCACTCATGAACACTGAAGCTTTCTTT
>TRBD1|NA|TRBJ1-1|TRBV30
CAWSVRVQGAGWSTEAFF
TGTGCCTGGAGTGTACGAGTACAGGGGGCAGGTTGGAGCACTGAAGCTTTCTTT
>NA|NA|TRBJ2-7|TRBV28
CASSLWVSYEQYF
TGTGCCAGCAGTTTATGGGTTTCCTACGAGCAGTACTTC
>TRBD1|NA|TRBJ2-1|TRBV7-3
CASSLIPGQSPPQFF
TGTGCCAGCAGCTTAATACCGGGACAGAGTCCCCCGCAGTTCTTC
>TRBD2|NA|TRBJ2-6|TRBV7-2
CASSLEAGGISLGANVLTF
TGTGCCAGCAGCTTAGAAGCGGGAGGTATATCTTTGGGGGCCAACGTCCTGACTTTC
>TRBD2|once|TRBJ2-3|TRBV4-3
CASSQGLSDTQYF
TGCGCCAGCAGCCAGGGACTATCAGATACGCAGTATTTT
>TRBD1|few|TRBJ1-4|TRBV18
CASSPKTGEAKLFF
TGTGCCAGCTCACCTAAAACAGGGGAAGCAAAACTGTTTTTT
>NA|NA|TRBJ1-5|TRBV2
CASSEYRDNQPQHF
TGTGCCAGCAGTGAGTACAGGGACAATCAGCCCCAGCATTTT
>TRBD2|NA|TRBJ2-7|TRBV7-7
CASSSKLTSGRNLRSYEQYF
TGTGCCAGCAGCTCAAAGCTTACTAGCGGGAGGAATCTCAGGTCCTACGAGCAGTACTTC
>TRBD2|NA|TRBJ2-3|TRBV19
CASSILAGSRTDTQYF
TGTGCCAGTAGTATTTTAGCGGGATCGCGCACAGATACGCAGTATTTT
>TRBD1|NA|TRBJ2-2|TRBV10-1
CASSESTGGRDTGELFF
TGCGCCAGCAGTGAGTCGACAGGGGGCAGGGACACCGGGGAGCTGTTTTTT
>NA|once|TRBJ2-5|TRBV5-1
CASSLGTEGETQYF
TGCGCCAGCAGCTTGGGGACTGAGGGGGAGACCCAGTACTTC
>NA|NA|TRBJ2-1|TRBV5-1
CASSLVFNEQFF
TGCGCCAGCAGCTTGGTATTCAATGAGCAGTTCTTC
>TRBD2|NA|TRBJ2-1|TRBV29-1
CSVGRGRLINNEQFF
TGCAGCGTTGGTCGCGGGAGGCTTATAAACAATGAGCAGTTCTTC
>NA|NA|TRBJ2-7|TRBV5-5
CASSLAPPPSLSYEQYF
TGTGCCAGCAGCTTGGCGCCACCACCTTCCCTCTCCTACGAGCAGTACTTC
>NA|NA|TRBJ2-1|TRBV7-6
CASSSSGPKLFEQFF
TGTGCCAGCAGCTCATCCGGACCCAAGTTGTTCGAGCAGTTCTTC
>NA|NA|TRBJ2-2|TRBV6-4
CASKRDSNTGELFF
TGTGCCAGCAAACGGGACTCGAACACCGGGGAGCTGTTTTTT
>NA|NA|TRBJ2-3|TRBV6-1
CASSVRVADTQYF
TGTGCCAGCAGTGTGCGGGTCGCAGATACGCAGTATTTT
>NA|NA|TRBJ2-3|TRBV5-1
CASSLEAGTDTQYF
TGCGCCAGCAGCTTGGAGGCGGGCACAGATACGCAGTATTTT
>TRBD2|NA|TRBJ2-1|TRBV19
CASSIGFGRELHNEQFF
TGTGCCAGTAGTATAGGGTTCGGGAGGGAGTTACACAATGAGCAGTTCTTC
>NA|NA|TRBJ1-2|TRBV2
CASRGDIYGYTF
TGTGCCAGCAGGGGGGACATCTATGGCTACACCTTC
>TRBD1|NA|TRBJ2-2|TRBV7-2
CASSTRDRARLTGELFF
TGTGCCAGCAGCACACGGGACAGGGCCCGTCTGACCGGGGAGCTGTTTTTT
>NA|NA|TRBJ1-1|TRBV9
CASSSFGQMNTEAFF
TGTGCCAGCAGCTCTTTCGGGCAAATGAACACTGAAGCTTTCTTT
>NA|NA|TRBJ2-7|TRBV18
CASSPLSLTGPGHEQYF
TGTGCCAGCTCACCCCTTAGCCTGACTGGACCCGGACACGAGCAGTACTTC
>NA|NA|TRBJ1-5|TRBV4-1
CASSQVMSTGANQPQHF
TGCGCCAGCAGCCAAGTTATGTCCACAGGAGCCAATCAGCCCCAGCATTTT
>NA|once|TRBJ2-6|TRBV7-8
CASSLGGAYSGANVLTF
TGTGCCAGCAGCTTAGGGGGGGCCTACTCTGGGGCCAACGTCCTGACTTTC
>TRBD1|NA|TRBJ2-2|TRBV29-1
CSVGTGANTGELFF
TGCAGCGTTGGGACAGGGGCGAACACCGGGGAGCTGTTTTTT
>TRBD1|NA|TRBJ2-2|TRBV19
CASSIGTGPTGELFF
TGTGCCAGTAGTATCGGGACAGGTCCCACCGGGGAGCTGTTTTTT
>TRBD1|NA|TRBJ1-1|TRBV19
CASSMRQGAGTEAFF
TGTGCCAGTAGTATGCGACAGGGGGCTGGCACTGAAGCTTTCTTT
>NA|NA|TRBJ2-2|TRBV5-4
CASSLDPTRPTNTGELFF
TGTGCCAGCAGCTTGGATCCCACTAGGCCAACGAACACCGGGGAGCTGTTTTTT
>NA|NA|TRBJ1-2|TRBV6-1
CASSAGVGYTF
TGTGCCAGCAGTGCAGGGGTTGGCTACACCTTC
>TRBD1|NA|TRBJ2-3|TRBV11-3
CASSLATGVDTQYF
TGTGCCAGCAGCTTAGCTACAGGGGTAGATACGCAGTATTTT